The source of this T cell receptor (beta chain) is a study of shared clonotypes between healthy human individuals. About the research overall: The donors, two women and a few men, were aged 18 to 49.

Generated by immunoSEQ multiplex PCR, the TCRdb table keeps only in-frame clones and is missing some. The repertoire holds 2,500,000 or so clones, with roughly 93% as singletons. Donors comprised only Caucasian adults living in Nashville, Tennessee. A CD45RA+ naive subset and a CD45RA-negative memory subset were split from CD4+ cells. This receptor was identified in a man between 18 and 35 years old in good health. Some clones in this sample may be carry-over from other donors' samples. Material for sequencing was naive CD4+ T cells from PBMCs. The subset here: CD45RA+ positively selected.

CDR3 coding DNA: TGTGCCAGCAGTGCAACAGGGGGTCGAGAGACCCAGTACTTC. Translated: CASSATGGRETQYF. V and J are TRBV6-6 and TRBJ2-5, with 8 bases that match TRBD1. The V and J ends lost 5 bases and 4 bases, in that order; junction bases with no gene match: 6. Germline-derived CDR1 and CDR2 are MNHNY and SVGAGI (reference sequence). The CDR3 is 14 amino acids.